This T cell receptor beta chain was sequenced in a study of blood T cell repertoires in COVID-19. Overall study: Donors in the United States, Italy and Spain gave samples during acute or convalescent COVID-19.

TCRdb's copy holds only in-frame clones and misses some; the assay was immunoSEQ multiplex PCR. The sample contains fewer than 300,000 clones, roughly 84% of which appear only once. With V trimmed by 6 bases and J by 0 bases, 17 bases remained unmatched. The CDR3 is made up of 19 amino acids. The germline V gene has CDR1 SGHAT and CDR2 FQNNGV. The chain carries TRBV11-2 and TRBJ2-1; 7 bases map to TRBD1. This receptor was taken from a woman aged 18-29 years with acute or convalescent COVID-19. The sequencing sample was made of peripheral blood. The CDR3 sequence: CASRGRRGMTTSSYNEQFF. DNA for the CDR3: TGTGCCAGCAGGGGACGCAGGGGGATGACTACGAGCTCCTACAATGAGCAGTTCTTC.